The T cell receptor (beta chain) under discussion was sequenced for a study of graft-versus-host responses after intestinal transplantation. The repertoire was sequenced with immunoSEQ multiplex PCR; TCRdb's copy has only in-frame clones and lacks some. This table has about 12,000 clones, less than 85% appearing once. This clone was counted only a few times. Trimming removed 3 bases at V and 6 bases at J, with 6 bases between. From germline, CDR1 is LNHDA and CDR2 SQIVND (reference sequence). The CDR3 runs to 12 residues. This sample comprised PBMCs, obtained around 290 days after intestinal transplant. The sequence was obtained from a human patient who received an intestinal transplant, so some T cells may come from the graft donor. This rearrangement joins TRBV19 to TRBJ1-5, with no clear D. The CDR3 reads CASSIESQPQHF. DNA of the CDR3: TGTGCCAGTAGTATTGAGAGTCAGCCCCAGCATTTT.